The sequence of this T cell receptor (beta chain) was determined in a study of shared T cell receptors in the human thymus (dated by TCRdb to the early 2020s). Study-level background: The study examined how self-reactive, shared T-cell receptor alpha chains are generated in the human thymus.

For CDR1 and CDR2, the germline V gene lists SQVTM and ANQGSEA. The CDR3, from cysteine to phenylalanine, totals 11 residues. Only the CDR3 part of the read is kept: 33 bases, read in frame from the first base. V lost 7 bases and J lost 11 bases, and the count of bases not matched to a germline gene is 5. Comments on this clone: The antigen it recognizes is unknown. It has no much larger one-base neighbor in the sample; base qualities were not kept.

Library preparation employed the immunoSEQ multiplex PCR assay. The immuneACCESS repertoire file appears here via TCRdb, limited to in-frame rearrangements. These files lack a portion of the clones; in checked studies, under half of the deficit traces to unresolved V genes, and the cause of the others is not known. The sample table holds 700,000 or so clones, of which 80% to 90% were seen once. 0.0095% to 0.011% of the sample goes to the ten largest clones. The sample was also reused in another study, on human thymus T cells. The second source states: Immunologically healthy infants undergoing open corrective cardiac surgery for congenital heart defects in Finland were used as donors. Thymus tissue was collected as surgical resects that were removed during corrective cardiac surgery. V and J gene segment usage appeared biased in both thymic and peripheral blood repertoires. Highly overlapping thymic TCR repertoires among unrelated individuals were reported in the related research. TCR alpha and beta repertoires from roughly eight infant thymus samples and a few related peripheral blood samples were characterized in the study. Donor ages ranged from about 7 to 250 days, and the cohort comprised about six male and two female infants. Thymocytes were mechanically released from the tissue and were stored as pellets of roughly 9-30 million cells at -70 degrees C. A QIAsymphony instrument was used to extract genomic DNA from the frozen cell pellets. The immunoSEQ multiplex PCR assay was used to amplify the TCRB and TCRAD loci from a standardized amount of quality-controlled genomic DNA. The V(D)J region was spanned by amplicons of a length sufficient to cover the CDR3 and to identify V and J genes. Through the commercial immunoSEQ service, the amplicons were sequenced on an Illumina platform. Primer bias and sequencing errors were corrected using previously described methods, and TCRAD and TCRB definitions followed the IMGT database. Repertoires were analysed with immunoSEQ Analyzer 3.0 and VDJTools, covering basic statistics, V/J segment usage, diversity estimates, rarefaction and pairwise overlap. Diversity was estimated using the Chao1, ChaoE, Efron-Thisted, Shannon and inverse Simpson indices, and was also estimated on datasets down-sampled to the size of the smallest sample. For repertoire overlap, CDR3 nucleotide sequence, V gene and J gene had to match strictly, and clustering was done by Jaccard-based multidimensional scaling. On average, thymus samples yielded about 730,000 unique TCRB clonotypes, whereas blood samples yielded roughly 81,000.

The sequencing input was thymocytes. The sequence was obtained from a girl less than two years old with a congenital heart defect. Donor details come from another sample of the same person, matched by shared clones. The sequence links TRBV29-1 to TRBJ1-1, and 12 junction bases match TRBD1. The nucleotides read TGCAGCGGCGGGACAGGGGGCGAGGCTTTCTTT. It specifies CSGGTGGEAFF. The full variable domain, with segments outside the CDR3 supplied by the reference TRBV29-1 and TRBJ1-1 proteins, appears as SAVISQKPSRDICQRGTSLTIQCQVDSQVTMMFWYRQQPGQSLTLIATANQGSEATYESGFVIDKFPISRPNLTFSTLTVSNMSPEDSSIYLCSGGTGGEAFFGQGTRLTVV.